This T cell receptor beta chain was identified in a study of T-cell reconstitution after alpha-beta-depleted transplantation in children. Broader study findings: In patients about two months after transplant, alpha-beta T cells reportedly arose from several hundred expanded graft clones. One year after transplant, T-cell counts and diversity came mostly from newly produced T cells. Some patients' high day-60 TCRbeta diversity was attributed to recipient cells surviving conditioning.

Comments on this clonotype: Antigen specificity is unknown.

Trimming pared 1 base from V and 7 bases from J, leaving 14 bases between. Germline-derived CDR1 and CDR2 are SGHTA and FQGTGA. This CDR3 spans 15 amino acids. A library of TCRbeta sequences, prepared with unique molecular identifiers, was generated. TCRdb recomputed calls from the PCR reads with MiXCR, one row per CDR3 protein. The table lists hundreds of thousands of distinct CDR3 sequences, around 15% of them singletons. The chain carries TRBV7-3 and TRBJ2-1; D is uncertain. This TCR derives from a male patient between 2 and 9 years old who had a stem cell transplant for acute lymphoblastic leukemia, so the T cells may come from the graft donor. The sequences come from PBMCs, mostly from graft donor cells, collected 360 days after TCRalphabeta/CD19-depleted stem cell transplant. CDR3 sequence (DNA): TGTGCCAGCAGCTTAAACGGGCCTATAGATAATGAGCAGTTCTTC. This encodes CASSLNGPIDNEQFF.